The 27 T cell receptor beta chains below were found in one sample sequenced in a study of blood T cell repertoires in COVID-19. Sequencing used immunoSEQ multiplex PCR; TCRdb keeps in-frame clones, though not all of them. Seen here are tens of thousands of clones, about nine tenths observed once, and the top ten hold 11%. Sequencing used peripheral blood. These receptors all stem from a man aged 65 to 79 with active or convalescent COVID-19.

V gene TRBV18 combines with J gene TRBJ1-5; D possibly corresponds to TRBD1 (6 bases). The CDR3 has 15 residues. Trimming shortened V by 6 bases and J by 3 bases, and 15 bases separated the two germline ends. Germline V gene sequence: CDR1 KGHSH, CDR2 LQKENI. CDR3 DNA sequence: TGTGCCAGCTCCCTCCGGGGGGACACCAATCAGCCCCAGCATTTT. This translates into CASSLRGDTNQPQHF.

The V call is TRBV4-2, the J call TRBJ2-3; TRBD2 agrees at 11 bases. J lost 4 bases, V lost 0 bases, and 3 bases had no gene match. The CDR3 length is 16 residues. CDR1 is LGHNA and CDR2 is YNFKEQ in the germline V gene. The CDR3 nucleotides read TGTGCCAGCAGCCAAGATCTAGCGGGAGGAGCAGATACGCAGTATTTT. This translates into CASSQDLAGGADTQYF.

This clone was recorded once. The chain links TRBV6-4 to TRBJ1-2; D unclear. The CDR3 spans 11 residues. Germline lookup yields CDR1 MRHNA and CDR2 SNTAGT. Trimming pared 3 bases from V and 11 bases from J, leaving 10 bases between. CDR3 protein: CASSDQGRYTF. The CDR3 nucleotides read TGTGCCAGCAGTGATCAAGGGAGGTACACCTTC.

This clone turned up a few times. The CDR3 reads CASSQQRGFGTEAFF. The CDR3 nucleotides read TGTGCCAGCAGCCAGCAAAGGGGCTTCGGCACTGAAGCTTTCTTT. The gene calls are TRBV5-4 and TRBJ1-1, with a weak D call TRBD1 (5 bases). Germline V gene lookup returns CDR1 SGHNT and CDR2 YYREEE (reference sequence). V was trimmed by 4 bases and J by 4 bases, leaving 17 bases between them. The CDR3 sequence is 15 residues long. Full variable domain (remainder filled in from reference TRBV5-4 and TRBJ1-1): ETGVTQSPTHLIKTRGQQVTLRCSSQSGHNTVSWYQQALGQGPQFIFQYYREEENGRGNFPPRFSGLQFPNYSSELNVNALELDDSALYLCASSQQRGFGTEAFFGQGTRLTVV.

This clone is termed medium-sized. The rearrangement joins TRBV19 to TRBJ2-5; maybe TRBD2 (6 bases). Trimming shortened V by 3 bases and J by 5 bases, and 10 bases separated the two germline ends. The germline V gene has CDR1 LNHDA and CDR2 SQIVND (reference sequence). This CDR3 is built from 13 residues. The CDR3 DNA is TGTGCCAGTAGTATCCGGGGGAGTGAGACCCAGTACTTC. This sequence encodes CASSIRGSETQYF.

The V call is TRBV6-5, the J call TRBJ2-7, with TRBD1 matching 8 bases. The germline gives CDR1 MNHEY, CDR2 SVGAGI. The V segment lost 7 bases and the J segment 0 bases; nucleotides outside the gene matches: 5. The CDR3 totals 14 residues. Here the CDR3 reads CASTRDRFSYEQYF. The CDR3 DNA reads as TGTGCCAGCACTAGGGACAGGTTCTCCTACGAGCAGTACTTC.

V gene TRBV19 combines with J gene TRBJ2-3, with 8 nucleotides matching TRBD1. This CDR3 has 15 amino acids. The V and J ends lost 4 bases and 6 bases, in that order; junction bases with no gene match: 9. Germline values: CDR1 LNHDA, CDR2 SQIVND (reference sequence). Written as DNA, the CDR3 is TGTGCCAGTAGTACCGGACAGGGCGCGTCGGATACGCAGTATTTT. This codes for CASSTGQGASDTQYF.

V gene TRBV7-2 combines with J gene TRBJ2-1; possibly TRBD2 for D (6 bases). With 5 bases removed from V and 8 bases from J, the gap between germline ends came to 19 bases. In germline, CDR1 is SGHTA, CDR2 FQGNSA. The CDR3 runs to 15 residues. The CDR3 protein is CASSLEGRFSDEQFF. The CDR3 nucleotides are TGTGCCAGCAGCCTGGAGGGGAGGTTCAGCGATGAGCAGTTCTTC.

The rearrangement links TRBV27 to TRBJ1-2; D is perhaps TRBD1 (5 bases). This CDR3 has 16 amino acids. The V gene lost 6 bases and the J gene lost 4 bases, with 21 bases spanning the gap. Germline V lookup: CDR1 MNHEY, CDR2 SMNVEV (reference sequence). Here the CDR3 reads CASSPGRAELGYGYTF. In DNA form, the CDR3 reads TGTGCCAGCAGCCCAGGGCGTGCCGAATTGGGCTATGGCTACACCTTC.

A remark on this clone: At one end, the junction sequence differs from germline, possibly due to a read error. The chain carries TRBV28 and TRBJ1-5, with a possible D match to TRBD1 (5 bases). In germline, CDR1 is MDHEN, CDR2 SYDVKM. The CDR3 totals 14 residues. Here the CDR3 reads CASSTRAREVGANF. The CDR3 bases are TGTGCCAGCAGTACCCGGGCCAGGGAAGTCGGTGCAAATTTT.

The rearrangement uses TRBV15 and TRBJ2-3; D uncertain. The CDR3 is made up of 15 amino acids. V lost 1 base and J 0 bases, leaving 8 bases between the germline ends. The germline V gene encodes CDR1 LNHNV and CDR2 YYDKDF (reference sequence). The CDR3 sequence is CATSRGLTSTDTQYF. As DNA, the CDR3 is TGTGCCACCAGCAGAGGTCTTACTAGCACAGATACGCAGTATTTT.

The V gene is TRBV4-1, the J gene TRBJ1-6, with D unresolved. CDR1 is MGHRA and CDR2 is YSYEKL in the germline V gene. V was pared by 0 bases and J by 5 bases, with 8 bases between. This CDR3 region has 15 residues. CDR3 amino acids: CASSQERSNNSPLHF. CDR3 bases: TGCGCCAGCAGCCAAGAACGGAGCAATAATTCACCCCTCCACTTT.

J is TRBJ2-3 and V is TRBV10-3; the match to TRBD2 covers 10 bases. The J segment lost 4 bases and the V segment lost 0 bases, leaving 1 base of the junction unmatched. Per the germline V gene, CDR1 is ENHRY and CDR2 is SYGVKD. This CDR3 region has 15 residues. This CDR3 is CAISESSGRSDTQYF. The CDR3 nucleotides read TGTGCCATCAGTGAGTCTAGCGGGAGGTCAGATACGCAGTATTTT.

The chain combines TRBV4-3 with TRBJ2-7, with D tentatively TRBD2 (6 bases). The CDR3 is made up of 13 amino acids. V lost 2 bases and J 7 bases, leaving 12 bases between the germline ends. CDR1 is LGHNA, CDR2 YSLEER, per germline. CDR3 in DNA: TGCGCCAGCAGCCAACCCCCTAGCGCGGAGCAGTACTTC. This translates into CASSQPPSAEQYF.

The chain has TRBV11-2 and TRBJ1-1; unclear D gene. Germline lookup yields CDR1 SGHAT and CDR2 FQNNGV. The ends were cut back, 1 base at V and 4 bases at J, with 10 bases in the middle. The CDR3 runs 14 residues. CDR3 nucleotide sequence: TGTGCCAGCAGCTTAGGAGGGTACGGCACTGAAGCTTTCTTT. Encoded protein: CASSLGGYGTEAFF.

This rearrangement joins TRBV7-2 to TRBJ1-2; TRBD1 agrees at 10 bases. Germline values: CDR1 SGHTA, CDR2 FQGNSA. This CDR3 contains 14 residues. With V trimmed by 3 bases and J by 4 bases, 2 bases remained unmatched. The CDR3 is CASSFGTGVYGYTF. CDR3 DNA: TGTGCCAGCAGCTTTGGGACAGGGGTCTATGGCTACACCTTC.

The V call is TRBV27, the J call TRBJ1-2; 10 nucleotides line up with TRBD1. Germline V gene sequence: CDR1 MNHEY, CDR2 SMNVEV (reference sequence). V was pared by 4 bases and J by 5 bases, with 1 base of the junction left unmatched. This CDR3 has 13 amino acids. CDR3 in DNA: TGTGCCAGCAGTTCGGACAGGGGGTATGGCTACACCTTC. This sequence encodes CASSSDRGYGYTF.

The V gene is TRBV28, the J gene TRBJ2-2; unclear D gene. Looked up from germline, CDR1 is MDHEN and CDR2 is SYDVKM. CDR3 length equals 13 residues. Trimming left V 5 bases short and J 6 bases short, with 10 bases between. CDR3 nucleotide sequence: TGTGCCAGCAGTCTTCTAGGCGCCGGGGAGCTGTTTTTT. This codes for CASSLLGAGELFF.

This chain joins TRBV11-2 and TRBJ2-1, with 12 bases that match TRBD2. V lost 5 bases and J lost 7; bases outside the gene matches: 15. The CDR3 totals 18 residues. Looked up from germline, CDR1 is SGHAT and CDR2 is FQNNGV. CDR3 region: CASSLPSGGGLRGNEQFF. CDR3 in DNA: TGTGCCAGCAGCCTCCCTAGCGGGGGGGGACTCCGTGGGAATGAGCAGTTCTTC.

This chain connects TRBV30 to TRBJ2-1, with D possibly TRBD2 on 5 matching bases. CDR3 length: 12 residues. Trimming shortened V by 2 bases and J by 4 bases, and 6 bases separated the two germline ends. CDR1 is GTSNPN and CDR2 is SVGIG in the germline V gene (reference sequence). DNA of the CDR3: TGTGCCTGGAGTTCGGGGTACAATGAGCAGTTCTTC. This gives the protein CAWSSGYNEQFF.

The chain has TRBV7-9 and TRBJ2-3, with 14 bases that match TRBD2. CDR1 is SEHNR and CDR2 is FQNEAQ in the germline V gene (reference sequence). Unmatched junction bases numbered 8, after V lost 5 bases and J lost 10 bases. This CDR3 region has 15 residues. The CDR3 reads CASSPEGLAGVAQYF. CDR3 bases: TGTGCCAGCAGCCCTGAGGGACTAGCGGGAGTGGCGCAGTATTTT.

This chain links TRBV2 with TRBJ1-3; 7 positions agree with TRBD1. This CDR3 comprises 15 residues. The V gene end was trimmed by 7 bases and the J gene end by 2 bases; junction bases not matched to a gene: 8. From germline, CDR1 is SNHLY and CDR2 FYNNEI. The DNA for the CDR3 is TGTGCCAGCACCTTGACAGGGATCGCTGGAAACACCATATATTTT. Its protein is CASTLTGIAGNTIYF. The full variable domain, with the rest looked up from reference TRBV2 and TRBJ1-3, is EPEVTQTPSHQVTQMGQEVILRCVPISNHLYFYWYRQILGQKVEFLVSFYNNEISEKSEIFDDQFSVERPDGSNFTLKIRSTKLEDSAMYFCASTLTGIAGNTIYFGEGSWLTVV.

The V and J genes are TRBV11-2 and TRBJ2-5, with TRBD2 identical over 9 bases. Germline CDR1 SGHAT, CDR2 FQNNGV. The CDR3 consists of 17 residues. J gave up 5 bases and V 1 base, and 11 bases lay outside the gene matches. CDR3 sequence: CASSLGRLAGFGETQYF. In DNA form, the CDR3 reads TGTGCCAGCAGCTTAGGTCGCCTAGCGGGATTCGGGGAGACCCAGTACTTC.

The chain uses TRBV2 and TRBJ1-5; the D gene is possibly TRBD1 (6 bases). There are 13 residues in the CDR3. Looked up from germline, CDR1 is SNHLY and CDR2 is FYNNEI. V was shortened by 6 bases and J by 7 bases, with 13 bases between the two germline ends. CDR3 protein: CASSSTGPQPQHF. DNA for the CDR3: TGTGCCAGCAGCTCGACAGGACCCCAGCCCCAGCATTTT. The full variable domain, completed using reference TRBV2 and TRBJ1-5, is EPEVTQTPSHQVTQMGQEVILRCVPISNHLYFYWYRQILGQKVEFLVSFYNNEISEKSEIFDDQFSVERPDGSNFTLKIRSTKLEDSAMYFCASSSTGPQPQHFGDGTRLSIL.

The CDR3 DNA sequence: TGTGCCAGCAGCTTATCGGGAGCGACCTACGAGCAGTACTTC. It translates to CASSLSGATYEQYF. The J gene is TRBJ2-7, the V gene TRBV7-2; D is perhaps TRBD2 (6 bases). This CDR3 region has 14 residues. Germline V CDR1 and CDR2: SGHTA, FQGNSA. V was pared by 2 bases and J by 2 bases, with 10 bases between.

The V and J genes are TRBV6-5 and TRBJ2-5; 7 bases are a match to TRBD1. V was clipped by 4 bases and J by 5 bases; unmatched bases: 4. CDR3 size: 13 residues. Germline values: CDR1 MNHEY, CDR2 SVGAGI. This chain's CDR3 is CASSSTGSETQYF. CDR3 DNA sequence: TGTGCCAGCAGTTCGACAGGGAGTGAGACCCAGTACTTC.

CDR3 coding DNA: TGTGCCAGCAGCCGAGACAGGCTTGGCTACACCTTC. It specifies CASSRDRLGYTF. The V and J genes are TRBV14 and TRBJ1-2, with D possibly being TRBD1 (6 bases). CDR1 is SGHDN, CDR2 FVKESK, per germline. This CDR3 has 12 residues. Deletions cut 4 bases from V and 7 bases from J, with 10 bases between.